This passage covers 23 T cell receptor beta chains from one sample sequenced in a study of shared T cell receptors in the human thymus. Assay used: immunoSEQ multiplex PCR; TCRdb lists only in-frame clones, some missing. Of almost 550,000 clones in the sample, about four fifths were seen once. The sample also formed part of further work on human thymus T cells.

Material: thymocytes. These receptors were taken from a boy less than two years old with a congenital heart defect.

The rearrangement links TRBV18 to TRBJ1-5; 9 bases map to TRBD1. Trimming removed 6 bases from V and 7 bases from J; junction bases left unmatched: 7. The germline CDR1 and CDR2 sequences are KGHSH and LQKENI. The CDR3 is 14 residues long. CDR3 in DNA: TGTGCCAGCTCCGGACAGGGGAGAGGACAGCCCCAGCATTTT. Translation: CASSGQGRGQPQHF. Supplemented by reference TRBV18 and TRBJ1-5, the full variable domain reads NAGVMQNPRHLVRRRGQEARLRCSPMKGHSHVYWYRQLPEEGLKFMVYLQKENIIDESGMPKERFSAEFPKEGPSILRIQQVVRGDSAAYFCASSGQGRGQPQHFGDGTRLSIL.

In DNA, the CDR3 is TGTGCCAGCAGAGTAATGGGGCTACCCCGCAATGAGCAGTTCTTC. Amino acid sequence: CASRVMGLPRNEQFF. The V and J genes are TRBV27 and TRBJ2-1; D might be TRBD1 (5 bases). The CDR3 loop spans 15 amino acids. In germline, CDR1 is MNHEY, CDR2 SMNVEV (reference sequence). V was clipped by 6 bases and J by 6 bases, with 18 bases between them.

J is TRBJ2-2 and V is TRBV12-1; the tabulated D call, TRBD2, remains unverified against the DNA. TRBV12-1 is listed as a pseudogene. This CDR3 comprises 16 residues. This CDR3 reads CAERRGGGPNTGELFF. The DNA for the CDR3 is TGTGCCGAGCGGCGGGGAGGAGGTCCGAACACCGGGGAGCTGTTTTTT.

This clone was counted a single time. CDR3 region: CASSGGQSSYNEQFF. CDR3 nucleotide sequence: TGTGCCAGCAGCGGGGGACAGAGCTCCTACAATGAGCAGTTCTTC. The gene calls are TRBV11-2 and TRBJ2-1; 7 nucleotides agree with TRBD1. V dropped 5 bases and J dropped 0; count of bases not matched to a gene: 4. The CDR3 consists of 15 residues. Germline V gives CDR1 SGHAT, CDR2 FQNNGV.

This rearrangement joins TRBV5-1 to TRBJ2-7; D is possibly TRBD2 (6 bases). V shed 5 bases and J shed 0 bases, with 15 bases lying between them. Germline CDR1 and CDR2: SGHRS and YFSETQ. This CDR3 is built from 15 residues. The CDR3 bases are TGCGCCAGCAGTCGTGGGGAGGAGCACTCCTACGAGCAGTACTTC. Protein product: CASSRGEEHSYEQYF.

V is TRBV6-5 and J is TRBJ1-4, with a possible D match to TRBD1 (6 bases). This CDR3 spans 15 amino acids. The ends were cut back, 0 bases at V and 5 bases at J, with 10 bases in the middle. Germline V gives CDR1 MNHEY, CDR2 SVGAGI. Here the CDR3 DNA reads TGTGCCAGCAGTTACTCCCGGGGACAAAATGAAAAACTGTTTTTT. Its protein product is CASSYSRGQNEKLFF.

The rearrangement uses TRBV10-1 and TRBJ1-1, with 8 bases fitting TRBD1. Germline V lookup: CDR1 WNHNN, CDR2 SYGVQD (reference sequence). The CDR3 length is 15 residues. V was clipped by 4 bases and J by 1 base; unmatched bases: 5. CDR3 in amino acids: CASSVHRGKNTEAFF. For the CDR3, the DNA is TGCGCCAGCAGTGTCCACAGGGGGAAGAACACTGAAGCTTTCTTT.

This chain connects TRBV30 to TRBJ2-1; D remains unclear. The CDR3 length is 14 residues. Germline assignment: CDR1 GTSNPN and CDR2 SVGIG (reference sequence). V lost 0 bases and J 7 bases, leaving 13 bases between the germline ends. This CDR3 is CAWSVRVTKNEQFF. The CDR3 DNA reads TGTGCCTGGAGTGTACGTGTCACTAAAAATGAGCAGTTCTTC.

The CDR3 DNA reads TGTGCCAGCAGCGGCCGATTATACGGGGAGCTGTTTTTT. It translates to CASSGRLYGELFF. The chain couples TRBV14 to TRBJ2-2, with D hard to call. The CDR3 length is 13 residues. Trimming left V 5 bases short and J 7 bases short, with 11 bases between. CDR1 is SGHDN, CDR2 FVKESK, per germline.

The V gene is TRBV29-1, the J gene TRBJ2-1; D unclear. The CDR3 length is 13 residues. Germline V CDR1 and CDR2: SQVTM, ANQGSEA. The V gene lost 6 bases and the J gene lost 4 bases, with 13 bases spanning the gap. The CDR3 sequence is CSVQNPTYNEQFF. CDR3 coding DNA: TGCAGCGTCCAAAACCCCACATACAATGAGCAGTTCTTC.

This clone was counted a single time. The rearrangement joins TRBV9 to TRBJ2-1, with D perhaps matching TRBD2 (6 bases). Trimming pared 4 bases from V and 8 bases from J, leaving 16 bases between. Germline V gene lookup returns CDR1 SGDLS and CDR2 YYNGEE. The CDR3 runs 14 residues. CDR3 loop: CASSPGGSWHEQFF. CDR3 bases: TGTGCCAGCAGCCCAGGAGGGAGTTGGCATGAGCAGTTCTTC.

The rearrangement joins TRBV27 to TRBJ1-2; the D gene is possibly TRBD1 (5 bases). Germline V gene sequence: CDR1 MNHEY, CDR2 SMNVEV (reference sequence). There are 16 residues in the CDR3. V dropped 6 bases and J dropped 4 bases, with 21 bases sitting between them. The CDR3 sequence is CASSPRSPGEGYGYTF. The CDR3, as DNA: TGTGCCAGCAGCCCAAGGAGTCCGGGGGAAGGCTATGGCTACACCTTC.

The gene calls are TRBV25-1 and TRBJ2-2, with 8 bases that match TRBD2. The germline V gene encodes CDR1 MGHDK and CDR2 SYGVNS. J was trimmed by 5 bases and V by 6 bases; bases with no gene match: 2. The CDR3 runs 13 residues. The CDR3 nucleotides are TGTGCCAGCAGCGGGAGGGATACCGGGGAGCTGTTTTTT. Amino acid sequence: CASSGRDTGELFF.

The rearrangement uses TRBV30 and TRBJ1-3; TRBD1 matches 8 bases. V was pared by 0 bases and J by 0 bases, with 7 bases of the junction left unmatched. Germline CDR1 reads GTSNPN; CDR2 reads SVGIG (reference sequence). The CDR3 is 17 amino acids. The CDR3 protein is CAWSVNRGSPSGNTIYF. The CDR3, as DNA: TGTGCCTGGAGTGTAAACAGGGGGTCGCCCTCTGGAAACACCATATATTTT. The complete variable domain, with remaining parts taken from reference TRBV30 and TRBJ1-3, reads SQTIHQWPATLVQPVGSPLSLECTVEGTSNPNLYWYRQAAGRGLQLLFYSVGIGQISSEVPQNLSASRPQDRQFILSSKKLLLSDSGFYLCAWSVNRGSPSGNTIYFGEGSWLTVV.

This chain connects TRBV12-5 to TRBJ2-2; perhaps TRBD1 as D (5 bases). The CDR3 runs 14 residues. Trimming left V 2 bases short and J 4 bases short, with 8 bases between. Germline loops: CDR1 LGHNT, CDR2 FRNRAP. The CDR3 is CASGLRQSTGELFF. Here the CDR3 DNA reads TGTGCTAGTGGTTTGCGACAGAGCACCGGGGAGCTGTTTTTT.

The genes are TRBV28 and TRBJ2-1; TRBD2 matches at 9 bases. CDR1 is MDHEN, CDR2 SYDVKM, per germline. This CDR3 is 21 amino acids long. V lost 1 base to trimming and J lost 9 bases; unmatched junction nucleotides: 25. As DNA, the CDR3 is TGTGCCAGCAGTTTATCCCGACTCCTCCAAAAGATAGCGGGAGTGGCCTTTGAGCAGTTCTTC. Translation gives CASSLSRLLQKIAGVAFEQFF.

This clone was detected only once. The chain's CDR3 is CASSFRSRGQPQHF. CDR3 DNA sequence: TGTGCCAGCAGTTTCCGGTCAAGGGGTCAGCCCCAGCATTTT. The chain has TRBV27 and TRBJ1-5; weak D call: TRBD1 (5 bases). The CDR3 is 14 residues long. From germline, CDR1 is MNHEY and CDR2 SMNVEV (reference sequence). Trimming removed 3 bases at V and 6 bases at J, with 12 bases between.

J is TRBJ2-7 and V is TRBV6-6; tentative D call: TRBD1 (6 bases). Germline values: CDR1 MNHNY, CDR2 SVGAGI (reference sequence). The CDR3 is made up of 14 amino acids. V shed 6 bases and J shed 2 bases, with 14 bases lying between them. The CDR3 nucleotides are TGTGCCAGCAGGGGGGCCGTCGGACCCTACGAGCAGTACTTC. Its translation is CASRGAVGPYEQYF.

The V call is TRBV28, the J call TRBJ2-7; TRBD2 agrees at 10 bases. This CDR3 is built from 14 residues. Per germline, CDR1 MDHEN and CDR2 SYDVKM. V lost 6 bases to trimming and J lost 7 bases; unmatched junction nucleotides: 9. The CDR3 loop reads CASSLAGAPGEQYF. CDR3 DNA sequence: TGTGCCAGCAGCCTAGCGGGAGCGCCAGGGGAGCAGTACTTC.

The rearrangement uses TRBV19 and TRBJ2-2; TRBD1 might be the D (6 bases). Trimming stripped 5 bases from V and 4 bases from J, with 20 bases between. The CDR3 runs 17 residues. Germline V lookup: CDR1 LNHDA, CDR2 SQIVND (reference sequence). The CDR3 coding sequence is TGTGCCAGTAGTGCCCCACAGGGAGCACGTCGCACCGGGGAGCTGTTTTTT. This codes for CASSAPQGARRTGELFF.

The V call is TRBV30, the J call TRBJ2-1; the match to TRBD2 covers 11 bases. This CDR3 has 15 amino acids. Losses at the gene ends were 3 bases for V and 6 bases for J; bases not matched to a gene: 7. Germline lookup yields CDR1 GTSNPN and CDR2 SVGIG (reference sequence). CDR3 residues: CAWRIRGLAGNEQFF. The DNA of the CDR3 is TGTGCCTGGAGAATAAGAGGACTAGCGGGCAATGAGCAGTTCTTC.

The chain employs TRBV28 and TRBJ2-5; the D gene is possibly TRBD2 (6 bases). Germline V gene sequence: CDR1 MDHEN, CDR2 SYDVKM. The CDR3 is 17 amino acids. Trimming left V 5 bases short and J 5 bases short, with 24 bases between. Here the CDR3 DNA reads TGTGCCAGCAGTCCGATTTGTCCTCTGACTAGTCTGGAGACCCAGTACTTC. Amino acid sequence: CASSPICPLTSLETQYF.

V usage is TRBV15 and J usage is TRBJ2-7; 16 bases align to TRBD2. With 4 bases clipped from V and 7 bases from J, the junction kept 13 bases outside the gene matches. Germline CDR1 reads LNHNV; CDR2 reads YYDKDF (reference sequence). The CDR3 covers 18 residues. This CDR3 is CATSTDGTSGRAPLEQYF. DNA of the CDR3: TGTGCCACCAGCACGGACGGGACTAGCGGGAGGGCCCCCCTTGAGCAGTACTTC.